The text below deals with one T cell receptor (beta chain). The protocol was immunoSEQ multiplex PCR, while the TCRdb copy is restricted to in-frame clones and leaves out a portion. The sample yields nearly 350,000 clones, roughly 87% seen once. The data belong to a study of blood T cell repertoires in COVID-19. Study overall: PBMCs, B-cell-depleted T cells, or T cells provided the cDNA or gDNA that made up the material.

The length of the CDR3 is 14 residues. From germline, CDR1 is MDHEN and CDR2 SYDVKM. V lost 4 bases and J lost 4; bases outside the gene matches: 5. Each participant's cohort was designated according to participant-reported clinical history. Recovery meant two consecutive negative NP/OP PCR tests, professional clearance, or resolved symptoms. Sequencing was performed on PBMCs or T cells enriched from blood (not recorded which). V and J are TRBV28 and TRBJ2-5; 8 bases map to TRBD1. The sequence was obtained from a woman aged 25-40 years who had recovered from COVID-19. The CDR3 here is CASSSGGASETQYF. The CDR3 nucleotides are TGTGCCAGCAGTTCAGGGGGCGCGTCAGAGACCCAGTACTTC.